This TCR beta chain was observed in a study of T-cell reconstitution after alpha-beta-depleted transplantation in children. Study findings and constraints: Newly made T cells mostly supplied T-cell counts and diversity one year after transplant. Diversity of TCRbeta at day 60 was high in some patients, arising from surviving recipient T cells and thymic progenitors.

Germline values: CDR1 WNHNN, CDR2 SYGVQD (reference sequence). With V trimmed by 5 bases and J by 9 bases, 4 bases remained unmatched. This CDR3 has 12 residues. TCRbeta library construction was performed incorporating unique molecular identifiers. In TCRdb, the PCR reads were re-called with MiXCR into one record per CDR3 protein. The sample comprises roughly 250,000 distinct CDR3 sequences, 8.2% of which are singletons, and about 6.4% rests with the top ten. This clonotype appeared many times. The antigen remains unidentified. V and J are TRBV10-1 and TRBJ2-4; 7 bases map to TRBD1. The sequence came from a male patient aged 10 to 17 who had a stem cell transplant for acute lymphoblastic leukemia, so the T cells may come from the graft donor. This specimen consisted of PBMCs, mostly from graft donor cells, obtained 180 days after TCRalphabeta/CD19-depleted stem cell transplant. The CDR3 region has the DNA TGCGCCAGCAGTACACAGGGGAGCATTCAGTACTTC. Residues: CASSTQGSIQYF.